This T cell receptor beta chain was recovered during a study of CXCR3-negative and CXCR3-positive naive CD8 T cells. The libraries of TRB cDNA were prepared using 5' RACE with UMI labels. TCRdb reprocessed the 5' RACE reads; each CDR3 protein has one entry and no DNA is given. The listing records around 140,000 distinct CDR3 sequences. On this clonotype: The antigen is undetermined.

Per the germline V gene, CDR1 is SEHNR and CDR2 is FQNEAQ (reference sequence). This CDR3 contains 16 residues. Study findings and constraints: Researchers reported similar TRBV-TRBJ usage in naive CXCR3-negative and CXCR3-positive cells, though memory differed.

Sequenced material: naive CXCR3- CD8+ T cells from blood. The subset is: CD45RO-CCR7+CD27+CD95- naive CD8+ T cells lacking CXCR3 (TNR3-). This chain connects TRBV7-9 to TRBJ1-1; TCRdb indicates TRBD1, and absent DNA this call remains unverified. The sequence derives from a human donor in good health. Some clones in this sample may be carry-over from other donors' samples. CDR3 loop: CASSSMWTGEWTEAFF.